The source of this T cell receptor (beta chain) is a study of monozygotic twins with inflammatory bowel disease. Concerning this clonotype: Antigen unknown.

Study results and caveats: Clonotype sharing was lower in IBD patients than healthy twins, most markedly with disease activity. Among patients, repertoires may have gained variability from differing immunosuppressive treatments.

Total RNA, at roughly 3.5 ug, went into every TCR library. Via template switching, UMIs carrying a 6-nucleotide sample barcode were introduced. From its re-call of the 5' RACE reads, TCRdb lists each CDR3 protein once, without DNA. Listed are about 300,000 distinct CDR3 sequences; 5.6% falls within the top ten. The CDR3 extends over 14 amino acids. The sequence was obtained from a human donor with ulcerative colitis or Crohn's disease, or a healthy co-twin of an affected twin (not recorded which). Material: blood. The gene calls are TRBV12-3 or TRBV12-4 and TRBJ2-3; TCRdb proposes TRBD1, but this gene call is untestable without DNA. The CDR3 protein is CASSQNRGTDTQYF.